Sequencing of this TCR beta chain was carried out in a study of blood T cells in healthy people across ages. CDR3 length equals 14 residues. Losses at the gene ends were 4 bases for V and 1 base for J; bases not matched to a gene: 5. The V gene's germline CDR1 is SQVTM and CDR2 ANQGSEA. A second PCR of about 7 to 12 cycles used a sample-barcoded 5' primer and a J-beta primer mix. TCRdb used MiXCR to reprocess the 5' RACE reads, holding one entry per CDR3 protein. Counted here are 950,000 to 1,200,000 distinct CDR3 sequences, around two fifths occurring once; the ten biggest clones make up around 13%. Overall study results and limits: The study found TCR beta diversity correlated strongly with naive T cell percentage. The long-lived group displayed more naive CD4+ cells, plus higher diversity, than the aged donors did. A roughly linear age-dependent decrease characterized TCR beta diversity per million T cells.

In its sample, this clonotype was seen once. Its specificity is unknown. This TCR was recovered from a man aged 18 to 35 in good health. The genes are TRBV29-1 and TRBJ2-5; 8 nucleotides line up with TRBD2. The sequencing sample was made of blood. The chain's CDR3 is CSVGSGGSQETQYF. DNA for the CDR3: TGCAGCGTTGGGTCGGGGGGGAGCCAAGAGACCCAGTACTTC. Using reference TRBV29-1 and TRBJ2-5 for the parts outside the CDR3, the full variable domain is SAVISQKPSRDICQRGTSLTIQCQVDSQVTMMFWYRQQPGQSLTLIATANQGSEATYESGFVIDKFPISRPNLTFSTLTVSNMSPEDSSIYLCSVGSGGSQETQYFGPGTRLLVL.